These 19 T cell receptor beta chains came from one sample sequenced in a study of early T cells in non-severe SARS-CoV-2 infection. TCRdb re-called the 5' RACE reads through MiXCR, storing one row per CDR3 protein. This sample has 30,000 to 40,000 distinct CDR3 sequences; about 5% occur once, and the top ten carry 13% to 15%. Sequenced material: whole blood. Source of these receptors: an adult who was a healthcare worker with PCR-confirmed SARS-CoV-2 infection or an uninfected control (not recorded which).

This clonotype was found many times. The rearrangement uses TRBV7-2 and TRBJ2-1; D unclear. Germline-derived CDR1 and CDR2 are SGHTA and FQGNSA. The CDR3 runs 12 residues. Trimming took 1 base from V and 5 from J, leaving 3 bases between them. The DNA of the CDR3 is TGTGCCAGCAGCTTAGTTAACAATGAGCAGTTCTTC. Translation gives CASSLVNNEQFF.

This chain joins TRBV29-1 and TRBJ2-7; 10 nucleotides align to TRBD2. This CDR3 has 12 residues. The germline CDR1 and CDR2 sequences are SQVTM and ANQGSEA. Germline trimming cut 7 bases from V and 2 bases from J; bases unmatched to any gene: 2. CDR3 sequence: CSALAGAYEQYF. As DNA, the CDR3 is TGCAGCGCCCTAGCGGGGGCCTACGAGCAGTACTTC.

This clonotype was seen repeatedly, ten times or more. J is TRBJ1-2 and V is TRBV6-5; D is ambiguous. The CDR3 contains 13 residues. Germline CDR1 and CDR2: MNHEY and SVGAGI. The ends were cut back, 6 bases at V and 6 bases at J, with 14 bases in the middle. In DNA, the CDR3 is TGTGCCAGCAGCCCTCGACATTTGAATGGCTACACCTTC. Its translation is CASSPRHLNGYTF.

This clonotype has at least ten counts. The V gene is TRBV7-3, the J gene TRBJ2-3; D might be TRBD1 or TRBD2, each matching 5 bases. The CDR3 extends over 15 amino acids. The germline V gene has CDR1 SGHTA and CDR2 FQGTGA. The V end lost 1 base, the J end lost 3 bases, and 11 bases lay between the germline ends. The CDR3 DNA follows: TGTGCCAGCAGCTTAATGGGCAGGGAGACAGATACGCAGTATTTT. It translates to CASSLMGRETDTQYF. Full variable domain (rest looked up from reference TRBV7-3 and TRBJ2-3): GAGVSQTPSNKVTEKGKYVELRCDPISGHTALYWYRQSLGQGPEFLIYFQGTGAADDSGLPNDRFFAVRPEGSVSTLKIQRTERGDSAVYLCASSLMGRETDTQYFGPGTRLTVL.

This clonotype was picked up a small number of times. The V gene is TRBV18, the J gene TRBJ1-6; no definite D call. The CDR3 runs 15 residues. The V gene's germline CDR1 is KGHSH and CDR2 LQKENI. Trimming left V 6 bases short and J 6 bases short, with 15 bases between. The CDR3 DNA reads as TGTGCCAGCTCTCGTTTAGAAGGCATTAATTCACCCCTCCACTTT. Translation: CASSRLEGINSPLHF.

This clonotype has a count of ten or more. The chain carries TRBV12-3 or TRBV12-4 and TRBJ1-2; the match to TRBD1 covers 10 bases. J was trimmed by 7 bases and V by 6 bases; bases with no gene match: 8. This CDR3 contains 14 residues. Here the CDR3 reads CASSPGTGVSGYTF. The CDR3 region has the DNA TGTGCCAGCAGCCCCGGGACAGGGGTCAGTGGCTACACCTTC.

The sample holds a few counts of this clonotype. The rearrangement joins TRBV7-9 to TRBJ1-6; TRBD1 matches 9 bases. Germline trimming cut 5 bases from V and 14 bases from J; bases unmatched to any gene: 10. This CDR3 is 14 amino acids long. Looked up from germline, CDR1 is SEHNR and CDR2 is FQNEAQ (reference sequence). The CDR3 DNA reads TGTGCCAGCAGCAAAAACACAGGGGGCGAGGCCCTCCACTTT. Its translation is CASSKNTGGEALHF.

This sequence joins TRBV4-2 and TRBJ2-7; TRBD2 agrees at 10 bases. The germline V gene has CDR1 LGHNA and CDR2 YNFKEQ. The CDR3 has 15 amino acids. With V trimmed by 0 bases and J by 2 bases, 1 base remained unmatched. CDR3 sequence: CASSQEGTSAYEQYF. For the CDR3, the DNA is TGTGCCAGCAGCCAAGAAGGGACTAGCGCCTACGAGCAGTACTTC.

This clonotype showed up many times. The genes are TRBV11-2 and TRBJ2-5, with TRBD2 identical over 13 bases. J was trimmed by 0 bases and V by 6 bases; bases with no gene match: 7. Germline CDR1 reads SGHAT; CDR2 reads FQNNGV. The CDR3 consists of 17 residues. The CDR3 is CASRLGLAGNYQETQYF. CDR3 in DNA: TGTGCCAGCAGGTTGGGACTAGCGGGAAATTACCAAGAGACCCAGTACTTC. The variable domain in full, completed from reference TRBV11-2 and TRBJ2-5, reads EAGVAQSPRYKIIEKRQSVAFWCNPISGHATLYWYQQILGQGPKLLIQFQNNGVVDDSQLPKDRFSAERLKGVDSTLKIQPAKLEDSAVYLCASRLGLAGNYQETQYFGPGTRLLVL.

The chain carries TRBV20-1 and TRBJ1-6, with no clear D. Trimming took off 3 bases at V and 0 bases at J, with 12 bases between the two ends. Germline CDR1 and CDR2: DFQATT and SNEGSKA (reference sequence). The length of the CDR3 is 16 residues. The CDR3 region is CSASPEHSSYNSPLHF. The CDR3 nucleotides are TGCAGTGCTAGCCCCGAACATAGCTCCTATAATTCACCCCTCCACTTT.

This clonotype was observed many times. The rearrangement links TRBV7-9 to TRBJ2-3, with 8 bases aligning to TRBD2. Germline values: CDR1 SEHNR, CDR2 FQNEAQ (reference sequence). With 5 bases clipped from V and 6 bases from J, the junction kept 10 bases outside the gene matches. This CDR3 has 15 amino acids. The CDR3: CASSGSGGAGDTQYF. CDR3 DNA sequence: TGTGCCAGCAGCGGAAGCGGGGGTGCCGGGGATACGCAGTATTTT. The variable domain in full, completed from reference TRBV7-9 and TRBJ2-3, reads DTGVSQNPRHKITKRGQNVTFRCDPISEHNRLYWYRQTLGQGPEFLTYFQNEAQLEKSRLLSDRFSAERPKGSFSTLEIQRTEQGDSAMYLCASSGSGGAGDTQYFGPGTRLTVL.

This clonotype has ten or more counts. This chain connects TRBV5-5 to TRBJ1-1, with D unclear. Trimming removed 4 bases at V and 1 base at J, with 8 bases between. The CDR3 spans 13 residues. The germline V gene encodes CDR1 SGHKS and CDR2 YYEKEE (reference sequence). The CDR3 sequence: CASSITRNTEAFF. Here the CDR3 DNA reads TGTGCCAGCAGCATTACAAGGAACACTGAAGCTTTCTTT.

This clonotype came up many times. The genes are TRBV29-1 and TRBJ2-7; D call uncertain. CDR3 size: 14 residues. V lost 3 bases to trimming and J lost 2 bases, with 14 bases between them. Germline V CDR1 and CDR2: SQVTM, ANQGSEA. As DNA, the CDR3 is TGCAGCGTTGACAGAGGTCCCGCTACCTACGAGCAGTACTTC. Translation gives CSVDRGPATYEQYF.

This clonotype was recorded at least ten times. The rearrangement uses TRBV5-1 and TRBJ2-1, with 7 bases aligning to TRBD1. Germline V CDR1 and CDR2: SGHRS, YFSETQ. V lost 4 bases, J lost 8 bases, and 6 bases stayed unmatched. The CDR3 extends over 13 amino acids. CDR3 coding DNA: TGCGCCAGCAGCCTGACAGGGCTTGATGAGCAGTTCTTC. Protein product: CASSLTGLDEQFF.

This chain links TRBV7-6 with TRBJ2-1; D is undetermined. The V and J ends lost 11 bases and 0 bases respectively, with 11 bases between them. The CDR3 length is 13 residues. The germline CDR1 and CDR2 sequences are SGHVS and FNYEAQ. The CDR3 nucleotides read TGTGCCTCGGCGGCAAGCTCCTACAATGAGCAGTTCTTC. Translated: CASAASSYNEQFF.

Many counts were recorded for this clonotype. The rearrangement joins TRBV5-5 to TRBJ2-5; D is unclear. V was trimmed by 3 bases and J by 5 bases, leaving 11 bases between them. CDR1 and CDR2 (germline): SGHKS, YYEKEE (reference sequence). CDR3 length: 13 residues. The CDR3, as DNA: TGTGCCAGCAGCTCGACGGGCACCGAGACCCAGTACTTC. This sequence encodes CASSSTGTETQYF.

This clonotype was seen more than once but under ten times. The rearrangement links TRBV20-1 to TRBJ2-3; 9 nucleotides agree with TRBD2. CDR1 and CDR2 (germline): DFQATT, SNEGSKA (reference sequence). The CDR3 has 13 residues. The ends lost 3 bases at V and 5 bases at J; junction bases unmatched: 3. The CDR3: CSARVAGVDTQYF. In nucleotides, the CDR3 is TGCAGTGCTAGGGTAGCGGGGGTAGATACGCAGTATTTT.

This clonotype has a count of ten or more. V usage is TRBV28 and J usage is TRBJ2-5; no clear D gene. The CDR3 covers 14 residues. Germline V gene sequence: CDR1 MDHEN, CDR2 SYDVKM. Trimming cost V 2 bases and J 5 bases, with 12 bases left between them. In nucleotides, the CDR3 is TGTGCCAGCAGTTTACTAGTAGATTTTGAGACCCAGTACTTC. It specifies CASSLLVDFETQYF.

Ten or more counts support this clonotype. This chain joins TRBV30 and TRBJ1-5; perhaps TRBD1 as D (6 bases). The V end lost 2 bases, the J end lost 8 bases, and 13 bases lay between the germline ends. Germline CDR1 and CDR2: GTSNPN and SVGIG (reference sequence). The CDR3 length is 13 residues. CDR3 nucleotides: TGTGCCTGGAGTCCTGGGGGGCAGAAGCCCCAGCATTTT. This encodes CAWSPGGQKPQHF.